Presented here are 21 T cell receptor beta chains from one specimen sequenced in a study of identical twins. TCRdb re-derived calls from the 5' RACE reads in MiXCR, one entry per CDR3 protein. The profile shows 500,000 to 550,000 distinct CDR3 sequences, around 22% of them singletons. This sample was also put to use in a study of yellow fever vaccine responses in identical twins.

The specimen sequenced was CD4+ T cells sorted from blood. The source of these receptors is a young woman in good health.

The chain carries TRBV27 and TRBJ2-5, with TRBD1 as a possible D gene (6 bases). The CDR3 is made up of 15 amino acids. Trimming pared 6 bases from V and 5 bases from J, leaving 19 bases between. Germline CDR1 and CDR2: MNHEY and SMNVEV (reference sequence). The CDR3 is CASSRRQAMLETQYF. The CDR3 DNA follows: TGTGCCAGCAGCCGTCGACAGGCTATGTTGGAGACCCAGTACTTC.

This clonotype has just a few counts. V is TRBV18 and J is TRBJ2-1; no clear D gene. Per germline, CDR1 KGHSH and CDR2 LQKENI. Trimming cost V 2 bases and J 0 bases, with 8 bases left between them. The CDR3 is 15 residues long. DNA of the CDR3: TGTGCCAGCTCACCAAGGGTGAGCTCCTACAATGAGCAGTTCTTC. Translation: CASSPRVSSYNEQFF.

For the CDR3, the DNA is TGCGCCAGCAGTCCTGGGGGGCAGATTGATGAAAAACTGTTTTTT. It codes for CASSPGGQIDEKLFF. The rearrangement joins TRBV5-1 to TRBJ1-4, with D maybe TRBD1 (6 bases). The V and J ends lost 5 bases and 6 bases respectively, with 17 bases between them. This CDR3 comprises 15 residues. Germline V lookup: CDR1 SGHRS, CDR2 YFSETQ.

This clonotype was counted many times. Here the CDR3 reads CASSLLGVADTQYF. Written as DNA, the CDR3 is TGCGCCAGCAGCTTGCTGGGTGTGGCAGATACGCAGTATTTT. The chain uses TRBV5-1 and TRBJ2-3; D call uncertain. The germline V and J ends were trimmed by 1 base and 4 bases, with 10 bases remaining between them. This CDR3 has 14 residues. Germline V lookup: CDR1 SGHRS, CDR2 YFSETQ.

The gene calls are TRBV24-1 and TRBJ2-5; D is possibly TRBD1 (5 bases). CDR3 size: 15 residues. With 0 bases removed from V and 3 bases from J, the gap between germline ends came to 10 bases. The germline V gene has CDR1 KGHDR and CDR2 SFDVKD. CDR3 residues: CATSDLKGVEETQYF. In DNA, the CDR3 is TGTGCCACCAGTGATTTGAAAGGGGTGGAAGAGACCCAGTACTTC.

The table lists this clonotype with a few counts. CDR3 in DNA: TGCAGTGCTAGCTGGGGAAACACAGATACGCAGTATTTT. Its translation: CSASWGNTDTQYF. V and J are TRBV20-1 and TRBJ2-3; D gene unclear. Germline CDR1 DFQATT, CDR2 SNEGSKA (reference sequence). Trimming took 3 bases from V and 2 from J, leaving 9 bases between them. The CDR3 runs 13 residues.

The rearrangement joins TRBV3-1 to TRBJ1-1; D remains ambiguous. The germline V and J ends were trimmed by 8 bases and 2 bases, with 9 bases remaining between them. CDR3 length: 12 residues. Germline CDR1 and CDR2: LGHDT and YNNKEL (reference sequence). CDR3 nucleotides: TGTGCCAGCGCCGGCCTCAACACTGAAGCTTTCTTT. It yields the protein CASAGLNTEAFF.

On this clonotype: One end of the junction does not line up with germline, which may come from a read error. The CDR3: CSARDSPGNTGVLFF. The CDR3 coding sequence is TGCAGTGCTCGGGACAGCCCCGGGAACACCGGGGTGCTGTTTTTT. The chain links TRBV20-1 to TRBJ2-2, with TRBD1 matching 7 bases. This CDR3 has 15 amino acids. Looked up from germline, CDR1 is DFQATT and CDR2 is SNEGSKA (reference sequence).

This clonotype was observed a handful of times. This sequence joins TRBV15 and TRBJ1-2; possibly TRBD1 for D (6 bases). Trimming took off 5 bases at V and 1 base at J, with 14 bases between the two ends. The CDR3 runs 15 residues. Germline V gives CDR1 LNHNV, CDR2 YYDKDF (reference sequence). CDR3 residues: CATSVAGTLNYGYTF. As DNA, the CDR3 is TGTGCCACCAGCGTTGCCGGGACACTTAACTATGGCTACACCTTC.

The CDR3 DNA follows: TGCGCCAGCAGCTTTACGGGGGGGCAGGTAGATACGCAGTATTTT. Its translation is CASSFTGGQVDTQYF. The chain recombines TRBV5-1 with TRBJ2-3; TRBD2 aligns across 8 bases. The CDR3 length is 15 residues. V shed 2 bases and J 5 bases; nucleotides not matched to a gene: 7. Per germline, CDR1 SGHRS and CDR2 YFSETQ.

This clonotype has a handful of counts. The V and J genes are TRBV7-9 and TRBJ2-3, with 11 bases identical to TRBD2. Germline lookup yields CDR1 SEHNR and CDR2 FQNEAQ (reference sequence). J was trimmed by 8 bases and V by 11 bases; bases with no gene match: 12. The CDR3 is 14 amino acids. The CDR3 loop reads CAGSTSGSLVTQYF. CDR3 DNA: TGTGCCGGAAGCACTAGCGGGAGTCTGGTTACGCAGTATTTT.

The rearrangement joins TRBV4-1 to TRBJ2-1; TRBD2 matches 12 bases. Trimming at V came to 2 bases and at J to 1 base, leaving 6 bases not matched to a gene. CDR1 is MGHRA, CDR2 YSYEKL, per germline. This CDR3 contains 18 residues. The DNA for the CDR3 is TGCGCCAGCAGCCAATCGGGACTAGCGGGCATTTCCTACAATGAGCAGTTCTTC. Translating it yields CASSQSGLAGISYNEQFF.

The chain links TRBV20-1 to TRBJ2-4; weak D call: TRBD2 (6 bases). V dropped 0 bases and J dropped 0 bases, with 9 bases sitting between them. Germline assignment: CDR1 DFQATT and CDR2 SNEGSKA (reference sequence). The CDR3 totals 15 residues. CDR3 nucleotides: TGCAGTGCTAGAGATCCGGGACTAGCCAAAAACATTCAGTACTTC. It encodes CSARDPGLAKNIQYF.

This clonotype was counted between two and nine times. The rearrangement joins TRBV19 to TRBJ1-2; D gene uncertain. Trimming cost V 4 bases and J 8 bases, with 17 bases left between them. The CDR3 runs to 14 residues. CDR1 is LNHDA and CDR2 is SQIVND in the germline V gene (reference sequence). The CDR3 DNA is TGTGCCAGTAGTACCCCCCCGGTAGCCTCCGGCTACACCTTC. Protein product: CASSTPPVASGYTF.

This sequence joins TRBV10-3 and TRBJ2-3; 10 bases fit TRBD2. Trimming cost V 0 bases and J 0 bases; bases outside gene matches: 3. The CDR3 is 17 residues long. Germline V gene lookup returns CDR1 ENHRY and CDR2 SYGVKD. The CDR3, as DNA: TGTGCCATCAGTGAGTCGCCACTAGCGGGAAGCACAGATACGCAGTATTTT. Protein sequence: CAISESPLAGSTDTQYF.

The rearrangement joins TRBV11-2 to TRBJ2-2; TRBD2 is a possible D gene (6 bases). V gave up 1 base and J gave up 4 bases, with 13 bases separating them. Per germline, CDR1 SGHAT and CDR2 FQNNGV. This CDR3 has 16 residues. The CDR3 region has the DNA TGTGCCAGCAGCTTAGTTTTCGGGACTGCCACCGGGGAGCTGTTTTTT. Residues: CASSLVFGTATGELFF.

J is TRBJ2-3 and V is TRBV24-1; possible D gene TRBD1, 5 bases. The CDR3 sequence is 15 residues long. V dropped 9 bases and J dropped 0 bases, with 15 bases sitting between them. In germline, CDR1 is KGHDR, CDR2 SFDVKD. The CDR3: CATSDRTKSTDTQYF. DNA for the CDR3: TGTGCCACCTCCGACAGAACCAAGAGCACAGATACGCAGTATTTT.

This clonotype was picked up a small number of times. The V gene is TRBV5-1, the J gene TRBJ1-2; weak D call: TRBD1 (6 bases). V lost 4 bases to trimming and J lost 7 bases, with 17 bases between them. The CDR3 loop spans 14 amino acids. Germline CDR1 is SGHRS and CDR2 is YFSETQ. This CDR3 reads CASSIRQAGFGYTF. The DNA of the CDR3 is TGCGCCAGCAGCATCAGACAGGCCGGGTTTGGCTACACCTTC.

This clonotype has only a few counts. The chain is built from TRBV20-1 and TRBJ2-7; 7 nucleotides line up with TRBD1. Trimming removed 4 bases from V and 3 bases from J; junction bases left unmatched: 24. Germline values: CDR1 DFQATT, CDR2 SNEGSKA (reference sequence). This CDR3 is 19 amino acids long. This chain's CDR3 is CSAIPPLGQAKVLNYEQYV. In DNA form, the CDR3 reads TGCAGTGCTATTCCTCCGCTCGGACAGGCGAAGGTGTTAAACTACGAGCAGTACGTC.

This clonotype turned up a few times. The chain links TRBV9 to TRBJ2-2, with D maybe TRBD1 (5 bases). Trimming pared 0 bases from V and 6 bases from J, leaving 12 bases between. The CDR3 runs to 15 residues. The germline CDR1 and CDR2 sequences are SGDLS and YYNGEE. CDR3 protein: CASSVGAGKAGELFF. The CDR3 nucleotides read TGTGCCAGCAGCGTAGGGGCAGGGAAGGCCGGGGAGCTGTTTTTT.

This chain joins TRBV4-1 and TRBJ2-7, with D maybe TRBD1 (6 bases). Trimming stripped 0 bases from V and 2 bases from J, with 11 bases between. Germline CDR1 and CDR2: MGHRA and YSYEKL. This CDR3 is 15 amino acids long. CDR3 coding DNA: TGCGCCAGCAGCCAAGACATACGGGACACCTACGAGCAGTACGTC. As protein: CASSQDIRDTYEQYV.